Listed below are T cell receptor beta chains from one sample, sequenced in a study of T cell responses to AZD1222 COVID-19 vaccine. This table comes from immunoSEQ multiplex PCR, and its TCRdb copy is limited to in-frame clones, with some not included. The repertoire holds some 170,000 clones, roughly nine tenths seen once, with approximately 1.6% in the top ten. This specimen consisted of peripheral blood, obtained on day 0 of AZD1222 vaccination. The receptors derive from an adult in good health. CDR3s include the opening cysteine and the closing phenylalanine or tryptophan. D genes are given only for firm matches. Not all rows give a size; the values are once, few, many and, for expanded clones, a class.

TRBJ1-5	TRBV7-2	.	.	TGTGCCAGCAGCTTGGACTGGGATCAGCCCCAGCATTTT	CASSLDWDQPQHF
TRBJ1-1	TRBV29-1	.	.	TGCAGCGTTGGGTTGACGGGGACTGAAGCTTTCTTT	CSVGLTGTEAFF
TRBJ1-5	TRBV19	.	.	TGTGCCAGTAGTGATTCCTCGGGGGTCCAAAGTCAGCCCCAGCATTTT	CASSDSSGVQSQPQHF
TRBJ2-2	TRBV10-1	.	.	TGCGCCAGCAGTGAGTTCGGGCAAGGAGCAATCGGGGAGCTGTTTTTT	CASSEFGQGAIGELFF
TRBJ2-6	TRBV30	.	.	TGTGCCTGGAGTTGGGACTCTGGGGCCAACGTCCTGACTTTC	CAWSWDSGANVLTF
TRBJ2-6	TRBV10-3	.	few	TGTGCCATCGGAGACTCGGGGGCTGGGGCCAACGTCCTGACTTTC	CAIGDSGAGANVLTF
TRBJ2-1	TRBV7-2	.	once	TGTGCCAGCAGCCCCAAGGTCCCAGTATACGATCTGTTCTTC	CASSPKVPVYDLFF
TRBJ2-2	TRBV7-7	.	.	TGTGCTAGCAGCTTAGCACCGGGACCGAACACCGGGGAGCTGTTTTTT	CASSLAPGPNTGELFF
TRBJ2-7	TRBV11-2	TRBD1	.	TGTGCCAGCAGCTTAGATTTCAGGACAGGGGGCTTGCAATACGAGCAGTACTTC	CASSLDFRTGGLQYEQYF
TRBJ1-4	TRBV30	.	.	TGTGCCTGGAGCCCGACAGCATCTAATGAAAAACTGTTTTTT	CAWSPTASNEKLFF
TRBJ2-7	TRBV6-2/TRBV6-3	TRBD1	.	TGTGCCAGCAGTAACCTCGGGGCAGGGGGTAATTACGAGCAGTACTTC	CASSNLGAGGNYEQYF
TRBJ2-2	TRBV11-2	.	once	TGTGCCAGCAGCTTACGCGCAGGGGCCGGGGAGCTGTTTTTT	CASSLRAGAGELFF
TRBJ2-1	TRBV4-3	TRBD2	.	TGCGCCAGCAGCCAAGACCCGGGACTAGCGGGTGAGCAGTTCTTC	CASSQDPGLAGEQFF